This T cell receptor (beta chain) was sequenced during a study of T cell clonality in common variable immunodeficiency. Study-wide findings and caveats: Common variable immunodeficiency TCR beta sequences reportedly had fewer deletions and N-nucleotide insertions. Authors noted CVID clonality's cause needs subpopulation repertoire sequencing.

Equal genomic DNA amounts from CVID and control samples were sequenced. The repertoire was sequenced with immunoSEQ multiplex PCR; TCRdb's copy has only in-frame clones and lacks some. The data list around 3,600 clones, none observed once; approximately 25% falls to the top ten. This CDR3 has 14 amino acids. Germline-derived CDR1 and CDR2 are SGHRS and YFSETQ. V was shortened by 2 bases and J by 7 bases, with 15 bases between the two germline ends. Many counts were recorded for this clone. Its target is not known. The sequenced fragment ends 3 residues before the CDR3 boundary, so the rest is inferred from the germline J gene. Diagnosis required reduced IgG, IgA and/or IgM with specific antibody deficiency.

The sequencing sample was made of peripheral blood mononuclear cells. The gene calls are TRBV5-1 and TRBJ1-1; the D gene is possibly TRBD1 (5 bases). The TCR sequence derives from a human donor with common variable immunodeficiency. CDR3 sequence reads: CASSFGGGTLEAFF. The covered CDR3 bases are TGCGCCAGCAGCTTCGGGGGGGGGACCCTTGAA.